One and the same sample provided the 2 T cell receptor beta chains below, sequenced in a study of identical twins. MiXCR, run by TCRdb on the 5' RACE reads, gives a single entry per CDR3 protein. The sample has roughly 1.6 million distinct CDR3 sequences; less than 35% are singletons. Material for sequencing was cord blood. The receptors originated from a newborn girl in good health.

This clonotype came up a few times. The chain is built from TRBV29-1 and TRBJ2-7, with 7 nucleotides matching TRBD1. With V trimmed by 8 bases and J by 3 bases, 7 bases remained unmatched. Germline lookup yields CDR1 SQVTM and CDR2 ANQGSEA. The CDR3 loop spans 12 amino acids. CDR3 loop: CSFSRDSYEQYF. In DNA form, the CDR3 reads TGCAGCTTCAGCCGGGACAGCTACGAGCAGTACTTC.

This clonotype was counted ten times or more. This chain joins TRBV5-1 and TRBJ2-3, with 7 bases that match TRBD2. J gave up 2 bases and V 0 bases, and 9 bases lay outside the gene matches. Germline CDR1 SGHRS, CDR2 YFSETQ. The CDR3 sequence is 17 residues long. The CDR3 sequence: CASSLDSSGVFTDTQYF. As DNA, the CDR3 is TGCGCCAGCAGCTTGGATTCGAGCGGGGTGTTCACAGATACGCAGTATTTT.